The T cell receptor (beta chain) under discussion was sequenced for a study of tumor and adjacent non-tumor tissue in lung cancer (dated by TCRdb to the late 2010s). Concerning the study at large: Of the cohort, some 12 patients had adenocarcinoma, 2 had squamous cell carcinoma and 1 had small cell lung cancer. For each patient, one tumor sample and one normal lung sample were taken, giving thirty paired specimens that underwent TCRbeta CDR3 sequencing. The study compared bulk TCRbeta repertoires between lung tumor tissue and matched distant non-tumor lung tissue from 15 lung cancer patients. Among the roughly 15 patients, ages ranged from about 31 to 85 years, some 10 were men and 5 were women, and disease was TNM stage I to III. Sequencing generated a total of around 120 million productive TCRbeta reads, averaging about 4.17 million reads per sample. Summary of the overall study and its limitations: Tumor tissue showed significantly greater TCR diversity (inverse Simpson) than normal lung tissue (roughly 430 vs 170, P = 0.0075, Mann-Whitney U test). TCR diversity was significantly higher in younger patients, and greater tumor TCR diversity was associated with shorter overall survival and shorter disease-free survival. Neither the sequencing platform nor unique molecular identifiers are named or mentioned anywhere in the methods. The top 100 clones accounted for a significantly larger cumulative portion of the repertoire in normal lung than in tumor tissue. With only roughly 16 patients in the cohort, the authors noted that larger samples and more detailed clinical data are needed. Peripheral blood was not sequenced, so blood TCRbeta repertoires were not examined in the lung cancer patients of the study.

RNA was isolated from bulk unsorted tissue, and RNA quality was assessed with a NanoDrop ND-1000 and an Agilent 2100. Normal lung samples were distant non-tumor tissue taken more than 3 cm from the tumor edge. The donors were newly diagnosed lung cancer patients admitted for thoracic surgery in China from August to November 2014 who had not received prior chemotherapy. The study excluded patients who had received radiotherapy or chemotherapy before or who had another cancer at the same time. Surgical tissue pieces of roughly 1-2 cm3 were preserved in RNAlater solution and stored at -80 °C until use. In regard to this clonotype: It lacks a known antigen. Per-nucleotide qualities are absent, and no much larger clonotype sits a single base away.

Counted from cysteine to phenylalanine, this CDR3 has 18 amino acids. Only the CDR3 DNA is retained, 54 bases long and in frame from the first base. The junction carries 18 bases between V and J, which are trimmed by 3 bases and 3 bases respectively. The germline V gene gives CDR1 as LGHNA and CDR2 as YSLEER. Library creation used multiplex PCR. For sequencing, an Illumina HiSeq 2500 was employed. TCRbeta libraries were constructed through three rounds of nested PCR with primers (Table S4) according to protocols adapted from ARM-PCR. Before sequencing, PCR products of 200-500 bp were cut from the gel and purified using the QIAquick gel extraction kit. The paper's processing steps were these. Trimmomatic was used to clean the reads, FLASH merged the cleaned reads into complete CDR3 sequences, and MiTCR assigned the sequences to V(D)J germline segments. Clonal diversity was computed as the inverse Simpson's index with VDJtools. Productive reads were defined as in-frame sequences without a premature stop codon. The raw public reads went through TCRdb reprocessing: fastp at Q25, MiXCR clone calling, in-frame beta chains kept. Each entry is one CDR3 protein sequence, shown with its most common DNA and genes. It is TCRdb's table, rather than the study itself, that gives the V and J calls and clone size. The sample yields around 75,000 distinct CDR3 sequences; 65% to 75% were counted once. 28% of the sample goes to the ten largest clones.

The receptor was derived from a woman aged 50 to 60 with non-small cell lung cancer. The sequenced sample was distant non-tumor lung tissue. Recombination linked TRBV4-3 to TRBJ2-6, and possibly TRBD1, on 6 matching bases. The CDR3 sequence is CASSHDHRANCGANVLTF. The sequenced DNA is TGCGCCAGCAGCCATGACCACAGGGCAAACTGTGGGGCCAACGTCCTGACTTTC.